This T cell receptor beta chain was captured in a study of blood T cell repertoires in COVID-19. Study as a whole: Spain, Italy and the United States supplied samples that represented acute and convalescent COVID-19. PBMCs, B-cell-depleted T cells, or T cells provided the cDNA or gDNA that made up the material.

Germline V gene lookup returns CDR1 SGHTA and CDR2 FQGNSA. V shed 5 bases and J shed 3 bases, with 8 bases lying between them. This CDR3 region has 12 residues. Original methodology: How many nucleated cells were present was estimated from reference gene primer amplification. TCRdb keeps only in-frame clones here, not all; method: immunoSEQ multiplex PCR. V and J calls and clone size are given by that table; D and trimming were obtained from the DNA. The sample has 150,000 to 200,000 clones; about nine tenths are singletons. The material sequenced was peripheral blood. The V and J genes are TRBV7-2 and TRBJ2-7; D call uncertain. The TCR sequence derives from a man in his 70s with active or convalescent COVID-19. CDR3 region: CASSLKNYEQYF. DNA of the CDR3: TGTGCCAGCAGCCTAAAGAACTACGAGCAGTACTTC.